This T cell receptor beta chain was recovered during a study of CD4+ T cells in melanoma. Generated by immunoSEQ multiplex PCR, the TCRdb table keeps only in-frame clones and is missing some. The repertoire includes roughly 13,000 clones, about 80% of them detected once, and over 15% sits in the top ten. From germline, CDR1 is SGHNT and CDR2 YENEEA. V shed 5 bases, J shed 4 bases, and the junction held 7 bases outside the gene matches. The CDR3 has 16 residues. The sample consisted of cells from a culture (not recorded whether cultured in vitro). The genes are TRBV11-3 and TRBJ2-2; 10 nucleotides match TRBD1. The clonotype was recovered from a human donor with melanoma. The CDR3 DNA reads as TGTGCCAGCAGCCCCGGGGGACAGGGGCCCACCGGGGAGCTGTTTTTT. Protein product: CASSPGGQGPTGELFF.